The TCR beta chain under discussion was sequenced for a study of identifying expanded T cells in peripheral blood (dated by TCRdb to between 2018 and 2021). Study-level background: Four technical replicates, made by sequencing separate aliquots from the same pool of genomic DNA, were compared pairwise.

During the collection period, no immune events, such as infections, were documented for the healthy donors. To calibrate time-dependent variance in a beta-binomial model of T-cell clone differential abundance, blood repertoires from healthy donors were used as a training cohort. The training cohort was composed of around ten healthy donors, 3 female and 7 male. The donors were between roughly 25 and 70 years old, with an average age of about 47 years. Obtained from a commercial supplier, whole blood was collected from each healthy donor at three time points set two to three weeks apart. For immunosequencing, genomic DNA was extracted from unsorted whole blood. Results the study describes overall, beyond this receptor: The beta-binomial model significantly reduced the number of clones called differentially abundant and the false-positive rate across all healthy-donor time intervals. The authors expected that biological variance in healthy repertoires might rise further over much longer intervals, such as months to years. Across all healthy donors, variance in clone template counts between approximately two-week samples was found to increase significantly with total template count. The binomial model flagged approximately 1.2 differentially abundant clones between technical replicates but 15 to 17 over two weeks and 18 to 20 over about four weeks.

The immunoSEQ Assay, which relies on bias-controlled multiplex PCR amplification of genomic DNA, was used to profile TCRbeta CDR3 regions. The study's processing was this. To quantify the absolute abundance of each unique TCRbeta CDR3 region, the sequences were collapsed and filtered. Differential abundance was tested with two models: a binomial (Fisher-equivalent) model and a beta-binomial model that adds time-dependent variance fitted from healthy donors. Any clone with fewer than 5 combined templates was excluded, and a clone was called differentially abundant if its Benjamini-Hochberg FDR was below 0.01. Using the form v = (b*log(k)+a)^2, the beta-binomial variance was modeled as a function of the total template count across the two samples. Held by TCRdb, this immuneACCESS table contains in-frame sequences only and omits some clones. Under half of the omission traces to an unresolved V gene where checked; the cause of the rest is unknown. Clone size and the V and J calls come from that table; the DNA yielded D and trimming. The sample includes some 95,000 clones, with 70% to 90% observed a single time. 5.5% to 6.5% of the sample belongs to the ten largest clones.

Worth noting for this clone: Its target antigen remains unknown. No clone much larger than this one lies a single base away; base qualities are absent.

Trimming leaves V shorter by 5 bases and J shorter by 5 bases, with the junction holding 8 bases beyond the gene matches. Looking up the germline V gene (reference sequence) yields CDR1 SEHNR and CDR2 FQNEAQ. Inclusive of the bounding cysteine and phenylalanine, the CDR3 is 14 residues long. The read is trimmed to its CDR3 DNA, 42 bases read in frame from base 1. This chain is built from TRBV7-9 and TRBJ1-2, with 7 bases matching TRBD1. Specimen: blood. The TCR originated in a person aged 18 to 75 in good health. Here the CDR3 is given as CASSNRQGIYGYTF. The bases are TGTGCCAGCAGCAATCGACAGGGAATATATGGCTACACCTTC.